The 19 T cell receptor beta chains presented below share a single source sample, sequenced in a study of tumor-infiltrating lymphocytes in primary liver carcinoma. Scientists recovered RNA and DNA together from about 20-30 mg of unsorted bulk tissue. A constant-region primer primed TCR beta cDNA synthesis from roughly 500 ng of total RNA. Construction of TCR beta libraries relied on three successive nested multiplex PCR rounds employing slightly modified ARM-PCR. Two initial PCR rounds of approximately 10 cycles each paired TRBV1-TRBV30 forward primers with a C-beta reverse primer. TCRdb reprocessed the multiplex PCR reads via MiXCR and lists one record per CDR3 protein. The repertoire holds approximately 190,000 distinct CDR3 sequences, about 82% seen once, with about a sixth in the top ten. Specimen: tumor tissue from primary liver carcinoma. The receptors shown here come from a man between 40 and 49 years old with primary liver carcinoma and hepatitis B virus infection.

About this clonotype itself: One end of the junction varies from germline; a read error may be responsible. The rearrangement links TRBV29-1 to TRBJ2-3, with D possibly matching TRBD2 (5 bases). The CDR3 has 15 amino acids. CDR1 and CDR2 from the germline V gene are SQVTM and ANQGSEA. DNA of the CDR3: TGCAGCGTTGAGGGCGGGCCCGGTATCACATGTACGCATTATTTT. The encoded protein is CSVEGGPGITCTHYF.

For this clonotype: A clone one base away is much larger, so this may be a read error. The V call is TRBV6-4, the J call TRBJ2-3, with TRBD2 identical over 10 bases. Germline V gene lookup returns CDR1 MRHNA and CDR2 SNTAGT. The CDR3 has 15 residues. The CDR3 nucleotides are TGTGACAGCAGTGAGACTAGCGGGAGCACAGATACGCAGTATTTT. This sequence encodes CDSSETSGSTDTQYF.

A word on this clonotype: The limits of the CDR3 on the DNA are not certain, so only TCRdb's listed CDR3 is given. The chain employs TRBV29-1 and TRBJ2-4; the table names TRBD1, a call not compared with the DNA. From its first to its last residue, the CDR3 has 11 amino acids. Looked up from germline, CDR1 is SQVTM and CDR2 is ANQGSEA. The CDR3 sequence is CSVGQGNIQCF.

J is TRBJ2-1 and V is TRBV11-2; tentative D call: TRBD1 (6 bases). V shed 3 bases and J shed 16 bases, with 19 bases lying between them. The CDR3 has 13 residues. The germline CDR1 and CDR2 sequences are SGHAT and FQNNGV. The CDR3 DNA follows: TGTGCCAGCAGCTTCACAGGGCTCAATGAACAATTCTTC. It yields the protein CASSFTGLNEQFF.

As regards this clonotype: This may stem from a read error, because a much larger clone lies one nucleotide away. The chain employs TRBV7-9 and TRBJ1-1, with D perhaps matching TRBD1 (5 bases). The CDR3 runs to 15 residues. The germline V gene encodes CDR1 SEHNR and CDR2 FQNEAQ (reference sequence). CDR3 amino acids: CASSRTTTENTEVFF. The DNA for the CDR3 is TGTGCCAGCAGCCGGACCACGACAGAGAACACTGAAGTTTTCTTT.

In the case of this clonotype: An end of the junction differs from the germline gene, which may be a read error. The chain couples TRBV29-1 to TRBJ1-1; TRBD1 is a possible D gene (6 bases). Germline V gene lookup returns CDR1 SQVTM and CDR2 ANQGSEA. This CDR3 comprises 15 residues. In DNA form, the CDR3 reads TGCAGTGATGCGGGGGGCTGGGGGATGAATACTGAAGCTTTCTTT. The encoded protein is CSDAGGWGMNTEAFF.

This clonotype was seen once. The chain joins TRBV11-3 to TRBJ2-3, with D maybe TRBD1 (5 bases). The CDR3 sequence is 15 residues long. Trimming removed 8 bases at V and 2 bases at J, with 17 bases between. Germline V gene lookup returns CDR1 SGHNT and CDR2 YENEEA. In nucleotides, the CDR3 is TGTGCCAGCTGTCCCTGGACATGGCTCACAGATACGCAGTATTTT. It encodes CASCPWTWLTDTQYF.

With regard to this clonotype: A read error may produce the germline difference seen at one junction end. V and J are TRBV5-4 and TRBJ1-5, with TRBD1 as a possible D gene (5 bases). Germline V gene data show CDR1 as SGHNT and CDR2 as YYREEE (reference sequence). The CDR3 extends over 15 amino acids. The CDR3 region has the DNA TGTGCCAGCAGCCGCGACAGAAATAGCAATCAGGCCCAGCATTTT. It yields the protein CASSRDRNSNQAQHF. The complete variable domain, with remaining parts taken from reference TRBV5-4 and TRBJ1-5, reads ETGVTQSPTHLIKTRGQQVTLRCSSQSGHNTVSWYQQALGQGPQFIFQYYREEENGRGNFPPRFSGLQFPNYSSELNVNALELDDSALYLCASSRDRNSNQAQHFGDGTRLSIL.

Note on this clonotype: A read error may produce the germline difference seen at one junction end. The chain has TRBV11-2 and TRBJ2-7; TRBD1 matches at 9 bases. The germline gives CDR1 SGHAT, CDR2 FQNNGV. This CDR3 spans 15 amino acids. The DNA for the CDR3 is TGTGCCAGCAACTTAAGAAGGACAGGGGATAACGAGCAGTACTTC. Protein product: CASNLRRTGDNEQYF.

This chain links TRBV7-3 with TRBJ2-2; TRBD1 or TRBD2 may be the D gene (5 bases each). The CDR3 totals 14 residues. V was cut by 2 bases and J by 5 bases, with 9 bases left in between. Germline assignment: CDR1 SGHTA and CDR2 FQGTGA. CDR3 coding DNA: TGTGCCAGCAGCTTAGGGACGCTTACCGGGGAGCTGTTTTTT. Its translation is CASSLGTLTGELFF.

In regard to this clonotype: The junction and the germline gene differ at one end; a read error may be behind it. The chain links TRBV4-3 to TRBJ2-1; D perhaps matches TRBD1 (5 bases). CDR1 and CDR2 from the germline V gene are LGHNA and YSLEER. The CDR3 spans 17 residues. In nucleotides, the CDR3 is TGCGCCAGCAGTCAAGATTTGGACCAGGGATCTATCAATGAGCAGTTCTTC. This translates into CASSQDLDQGSINEQFF.

With regard to this clonotype: At one boundary the junction diverges from the germline segment, which might be a read error. The V call is TRBV9, the J call TRBJ2-3; tentatively, D is TRBD1 (5 bases). The CDR3 totals 15 residues. Germline assignment: CDR1 SGDLS and CDR2 YYNGEE. CDR3 DNA: TGTGACAGCAGCGTAGCTCCAGGGCGAACAGATACGCAGTATTTT. It translates to CDSSVAPGRTDTQYF.

The rearrangement links TRBV4-1 to TRBJ1-3; 7 bases agree with TRBD1. The CDR3 contains 15 residues. Trimming took 9 bases from V and 2 from J; bases not matched to a gene: 10. CDR1 is MGHRA, CDR2 YSYEKL, per germline. The CDR3: CASSPPGGTGNTIYF. CDR3 nucleotide sequence: TGCGCCAGTAGTCCTCCAGGGGGTACTGGAAACACCATATATTTT.

The V call is TRBV10-2, the J call TRBJ2-7; no reliable D call. The CDR3 runs to 14 residues. The germline V gene encodes CDR1 WSHSY and CDR2 SAAADI. Trimming took 10 bases from V and 2 from J, leaving 18 bases between them. CDR3: CATYTTRDTYEQYF. The CDR3 nucleotides are TGCGCCACATACACGACAAGGGATACCTACGAGCAGTACTTC.

Regarding this clonotype: A much larger clone is a single base away; this may be a read error. The V and J genes are TRBV28 and TRBJ1-2; TRBD1 matches 7 bases. The CDR3 totals 15 residues. Germline V gene sequence: CDR1 MDHEN, CDR2 SYDVKM. The CDR3 nucleotides read TGTACCAGCAGTCCGGCCGACAGGGTTGGCTATGGCTACACCTTC. This translates into CTSSPADRVGYGYTF.

This clonotype was seen a handful of times. The V call is TRBV11-2, the J call TRBJ2-4; D is unclear. The V gene's germline CDR1 is SGHAT and CDR2 FQNNGV. The CDR3 is 15 residues long. CDR3 residues: CVSTTSAVAKNIQYF. For the CDR3, the DNA is TGTGTTAGCACCACTTCTGCGGTAGCCAAAAACATTCAGTACTTC.

Of note for this clonotype: Without the conserved terminal phenylalanine or tryptophan, this CDR3 likely stems from a read error. V usage is TRBV29-1 and J usage is TRBJ1-1; no definite D call. The germline V gene has CDR1 SQVTM and CDR2 ANQGSEA. The CDR3 extends over 14 amino acids. The DNA for the CDR3 is TGCAGCATTGAACTTGGCCTCATGAACACTGAAGCTTTCTTG. Its translation is CSIELGLMNTEAFL.

This chain uses TRBV11-1 with TRBJ2-7; tentative D call: TRBD2 (6 bases). This CDR3 spans 15 amino acids. Germline loops: CDR1 SGHAT, CDR2 FQDESV (reference sequence). The CDR3 protein is CVRSSSRDFSYEQYF. CDR3 coding DNA: TGTGTCAGAAGCTCATCCCGGGACTTCTCCTACGAGCAGTACTTC. Complete variable domain (other parts from reference TRBV11-1 and TRBJ2-7): EAEVAQSPRYKITEKSQAVAFWCDPISGHATLYWYRQILGQGPELLVQFQDESVVDDSQLPKDRFSAERLKGVDSTLKIQPAELGDSAMYLCVRSSSRDFSYEQYFGPGTRLTVT.

V and J are TRBV6-1 and TRBJ2-6; tentatively, D is TRBD1 (5 bases). The CDR3 extends over 17 amino acids. Germline V gene lookup returns CDR1 MNHNS and CDR2 SASEGT. Trimming cost V 4 bases and J 5 bases, with 18 bases left between them. Here the CDR3 reads CASSATGAILWANVLTF. The CDR3 nucleotides are TGTGCCAGCAGTGCCACAGGTGCGATTCTCTGGGCCAACGTCCTGACTTTC.